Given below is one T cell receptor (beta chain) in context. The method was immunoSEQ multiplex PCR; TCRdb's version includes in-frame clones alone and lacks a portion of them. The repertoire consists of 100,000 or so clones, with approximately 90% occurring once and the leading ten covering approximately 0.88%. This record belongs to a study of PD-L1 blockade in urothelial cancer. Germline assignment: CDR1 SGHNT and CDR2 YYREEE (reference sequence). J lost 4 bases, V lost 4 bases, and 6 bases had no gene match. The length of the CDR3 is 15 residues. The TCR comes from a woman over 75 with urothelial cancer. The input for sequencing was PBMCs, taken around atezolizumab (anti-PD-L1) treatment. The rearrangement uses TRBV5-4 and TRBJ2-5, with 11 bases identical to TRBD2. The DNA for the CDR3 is TGTGCCAGCAGCCCACAGACTAGCGGGACAGAGACCCAGTACTTC. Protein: CASSPQTSGTETQYF.